This is a list of T cell receptor beta chains from one sample in a study of blood T cells in healthy people across ages. In TCRdb, the 5' RACE reads were re-called with MiXCR into one record per CDR3 protein. Of roughly 1.6 million distinct CDR3 sequences listed, roughly 32% are singletons. The specimen was blood. Receptors were obtained from a woman aged 25 to 39 in good health. Both conserved end residues are part of each CDR3. Fields, in order: V gene, clone size, D gene, J gene, CDR3 protein, CDR3 DNA. The D gene is left open where the match is weak. Only some rows state a clone size, as once, few, many or a class for expanded clones.

V: TRBV4-1
size: few
D: TRBD1
J: TRBJ2-7
CDR3: CASSQVRDSQYEQYF
DNA: TGCGCCAGCAGCCAAGTCCGGGACAGCCAGTACGAGCAGTACTTC

V: TRBV5-1
size: few
D: -
J: TRBJ2-1
CDR3: CASSFVSVGHEQFF
DNA: TGCGCCAGCAGCTTCGTATCCGTCGGCCATGAGCAGTTCTTC

V: TRBV5-1
size: -
D: -
J: TRBJ2-1
CDR3: CASSLGTLSSYNEQFF
DNA: TGCGCCAGCAGCTTGGGGACGTTGAGCTCCTACAATGAGCAGTTCTTC

V: TRBV6-6
size: -
D: -
J: TRBJ2-7
CDR3: CASGGTTVYEQYF
DNA: TGTGCCAGCGGAGGGACGACCGTTTACGAGCAGTACTTC

V: TRBV28
size: -
D: -
J: TRBJ2-7
CDR3: CASRSGGNSYEQYF
DNA: TGTGCCAGCAGGTCGGGCGGGAACTCCTACGAGCAGTACTTC

V: TRBV6-1
size: few
D: -
J: TRBJ2-7
CDR3: CASSEAGHPNEQYF
DNA: TGTGCCAGCAGTGAGGCGGGACACCCCAACGAGCAGTACTTC

V: TRBV6-6
size: few
D: -
J: TRBJ2-1
CDR3: CASRSPDGRHNEQFF
DNA: TGTGCCAGCAGGTCCCCAGATGGGCGACACAATGAGCAGTTCTTC

V: TRBV20-1
size: few
D: -
J: TRBJ2-5
CDR3: CSAHGTPASETLYF
DNA: TGCAGTGCTCATGGGACACCCGCCAGCGAGACCCTGTACTTC

V: TRBV11-2
size: few
D: TRBD2
J: TRBJ2-1
CDR3: CASSSFGLAGRGEQFF
DNA: TGTGCCAGCAGCTCCTTTGGACTAGCGGGAAGAGGTGAGCAGTTCTTC

V: TRBV15
size: -
D: -
J: TRBJ1-5
CDR3: CATSRGKLQGGAQWNQPQHF
DNA: TGTGCCACCAGCAGAGGCAAATTACAGGGTGGGGCTCAGTGGAATCAGCCCCAGCATTTT

V: TRBV5-6
size: many
D: -
J: TRBJ2-5
CDR3: CASSLDLGETQYF
DNA: TGTGCCAGCAGTTTAGACCTGGGGGAGACCCAGTACTTC

V: TRBV6-1
size: many
D: TRBD1
J: TRBJ2-7
CDR3: CASSLLGTGGYEQYF
DNA: TGTGCCAGCAGTCTGCTAGGGACAGGGGGCTACGAGCAGTACTTC

V: TRBV4-1
size: few
D: TRBD1
J: TRBJ2-5
CDR3: CASSQAGTGFRQYF
DNA: TGCGCCAGCAGCCAAGCCGGGACAGGATTCAGACAGTACTTC

V: TRBV9
size: -
D: TRBD1
J: TRBJ2-7
CDR3: CASSASGTDEQYF
DNA: TGTGCCAGCAGCGCTTCCGGGACAGACGAGCAGTACTTC

V: TRBV4-1
size: few
D: TRBD1
J: TRBJ1-4
CDR3: CASSQAPSFQGAGEEKLFF
DNA: TGCGCCAGCAGCCAAGCGCCCTCGTTTCAGGGGGCAGGAGAGGAAAAACTGTTTTTT

V: TRBV5-1
size: few
D: -
J: TRBJ2-7
CDR3: CASRAIVGDEQYF
DNA: TGCGCCAGCAGGGCGATCGTTGGGGACGAGCAGTACTTC

V: TRBV28
size: -
D: -
J: TRBJ2-7
CDR3: CASSNSGFSYEQYF
DNA: TGTGCCAGCAGTAACTCGGGGTTCTCCTACGAGCAGTACTTC

V: TRBV18
size: -
D: -
J: TRBJ2-7
CDR3: CASSPQPGRIVNEQYF
DNA: TGTGCCAGCTCACCACAGCCAGGGAGGATAGTAAACGAGCAGTACTTC

V: TRBV7-9
size: -
D: TRBD2
J: TRBJ2-3
CDR3: CASCRLAPTSTDTQYF
DNA: TGTGCCAGCTGCAGACTAGCGCCAACCAGCACAGATACGCAGTATTTT

V: TRBV20-1
size: -
D: -
J: TRBJ2-1
CDR3: CSSCPSSSSSYNEQFF
DNA: TGCAGTTCGTGTCCCTCTAGCTCGAGCTCCTACAATGAGCAGTTCTTC

V: TRBV11-1
size: -
D: -
J: TRBJ2-2
CDR3: CASSFTGLDTGELFF
DNA: TGTGCCAGCAGCTTCACGGGACTGGACACCGGGGAGCTGTTTTTT

V: TRBV7-3
size: -
D: -
J: TRBJ2-3
CDR3: CATLGGEGDTDTQYF
DNA: TGTGCCACCCTCGGGGGCGAGGGTGATACGGATACGCAGTATTTT

V: TRBV20-1
size: many
D: TRBD2
J: TRBJ2-1
CDR3: CSAPSRGGTTYNEQFF
DNA: TGCAGTGCTCCGTCGCGGGGGGGCACGACCTACAATGAGCAGTTCTTC

V: TRBV5-1
size: many
D: TRBD2
J: TRBJ2-7
CDR3: CASSPQSGGSSYEQYF
DNA: TGCGCCAGCAGCCCTCAATCGGGGGGAAGCTCCTACGAGCAGTACTTC

V: TRBV15
size: once
D: -
J: TRBJ2-7
CDR3: CATSRELSLGSYNEQYF
DNA: TGTGCCACCAGCAGAGAACTATCATTGGGGTCCTACAATGAGCAGTACTTC

V: TRBV3-1
size: few
D: -
J: TRBJ1-2
CDR3: CASSQGASGWYGYTF
DNA: TGTGCCAGCAGCCAAGGGGCATCAGGATGGTATGGCTACACCTTC

V: TRBV28
size: few
D: TRBD1
J: TRBJ2-7
CDR3: CASSSTGGIGEQYF
DNA: TGTGCCAGCAGTTCTACAGGGGGGATCGGCGAGCAGTACTTC

V: TRBV5-5
size: -
D: -
J: TRBJ2-3
CDR3: CASSPARQGRTDTQYF
DNA: TGTGCCAGCAGCCCGGCTCGGCAGGGGAGGACAGATACGCAGTATTTT

V: TRBV12-3/TRBV12-4
size: -
D: -
J: TRBJ2-3
CDR3: CASSLYGTAQYF
DNA: TGTGCCAGCAGTTTATACGGGACCGCGCAGTATTTT

V: TRBV7-9
size: few
D: -
J: TRBJ2-7
CDR3: CATQPGGYYEQYF
DNA: TGTGCCACCCAGCCAGGGGGGTACTACGAGCAGTACTTC

V: TRBV4-1
size: few
D: TRBD2
J: TRBJ2-2
CDR3: CASSLDEVAGGPNTGELFF
DNA: TGCGCCAGCAGCCTAGACGAGGTAGCGGGGGGGCCGAACACCGGGGAGCTGTTTTTT

V: TRBV4-2
size: -
D: -
J: TRBJ1-1
CDR3: CASSPWRGAGTEAFF
DNA: TGTGCCAGCAGCCCCTGGCGAGGGGCCGGCACTGAAGCTTTCTTT

V: TRBV10-3
size: -
D: TRBD2
J: TRBJ2-1
CDR3: CASGTSGTSYNEQFF
DNA: TGTGCCAGCGGGACTAGCGGGACCTCCTACAATGAGCAGTTCTTC

V: TRBV7-2
size: -
D: TRBD2
J: TRBJ2-1
CDR3: CASSPTRGGGRNEQFF
DNA: TGTGCCAGCAGCCCAACACGGGGGGGCGGGAGGAATGAGCAGTTCTTC

V: TRBV7-2
size: few
D: -
J: TRBJ1-2
CDR3: CASSLGFQNYGYTF
DNA: TGTGCCAGCAGCTTAGGGTTTCAGAACTATGGCTACACCTTC

V: TRBV20-1
size: once
D: TRBD2
J: TRBJ2-2
CDR3: CSARDHPPTSENTGELFF
DNA: TGCAGTGCTAGAGATCATCCGCCCACTAGCGAGAACACCGGGGAGCTGTTTTTT

V: TRBV20-1
size: -
D: -
J: TRBJ1-2
CDR3: CSALDRLFRGYTF
DNA: TGCAGTGCTCTGGACCGCCTTTTTCGTGGCTACACCTTC

V: TRBV19
size: -
D: TRBD1
J: TRBJ2-3
CDR3: CASSIGRGLFGTDTQYF
DNA: TGTGCCAGTAGTATCGGCAGGGGGCTATTCGGCACAGATACGCAGTATTTT

V: TRBV5-1
size: -
D: -
J: TRBJ2-7
CDR3: CASKTAMGLIDEQYF
DNA: TGCGCCAGCAAGACCGCGATGGGTTTGATTGACGAGCAGTACTTC

V: TRBV7-2
size: -
D: -
J: TRBJ2-7
CDR3: CASSQTQNADQYF
DNA: TGTGCCAGCAGCCAAACCCAGAACGCCGACCAGTACTTC

V: TRBV5-8
size: -
D: -
J: TRBJ1-5
CDR3: CASSSGTVMNQPQHF
DNA: TGTGCCAGCAGCTCTGGGACGGTGATGAATCAGCCCCAGCATTTT

V: TRBV12-3/TRBV12-4
size: few
D: -
J: TRBJ2-5
CDR3: CASSLGGSAETQYF
DNA: TGTGCCAGCAGTTTAGGGGGGAGTGCGGAGACCCAGTACTTC

V: TRBV20-1
size: -
D: -
J: TRBJ2-6
CDR3: CSLGTGFSGANVLTF
DNA: TGCAGCCTTGGGACCGGCTTCTCTGGGGCCAACGTCCTGACTTTC

V: TRBV6-1
size: few
D: -
J: TRBJ1-5
CDR3: CASTDALFGGGNQPQHF
DNA: TGTGCCAGCACCGACGCGCTTTTCGGGGGTGGCAATCAGCCCCAGCATTTT

V: TRBV7-9
size: -
D: -
J: TRBJ2-5
CDR3: CASSFNKDPIPYQETQYF
DNA: TGTGCCAGCAGCTTTAATAAAGACCCGATTCCTTACCAAGAGACCCAGTACTTC

V: TRBV9
size: -
D: TRBD2
J: TRBJ2-3
CDR3: CASSVEAGGRTDTQYF
DNA: TGTGCCAGCAGCGTAGAGGCGGGGGGGCGAACAGATACGCAGTATTTT

V: TRBV5-5
size: -
D: TRBD1
J: TRBJ2-7
CDR3: CASSRQGDSCEQYF
DNA: TGTGCCAGCAGCAGACAGGGGGATTCCTGCGAGCAGTACTTC

V: TRBV4-1
size: -
D: -
J: TRBJ2-2
CDR3: CASSQGWNTGELFF
DNA: TGCGCCAGCAGCCAAGGCTGGAACACCGGGGAGCTGTTTTTT

V: TRBV12-5
size: few
D: -
J: TRBJ1-1
CDR3: CASGRDGNTEAFF
DNA: TGTGCTAGTGGTAGAGACGGGAACACTGAAGCTTTCTTT

V: TRBV20-1
size: -
D: TRBD2
J: TRBJ2-5
CDR3: CSARDGVAGVRKTQYF
DNA: TGCAGTGCTAGAGATGGAGTAGCGGGGGTTAGAAAGACCCAGTACTTC

V: TRBV10-3
size: -
D: -
J: TRBJ1-1
CDR3: CAISPDLYDTEAFF
DNA: TGTGCCATCAGCCCGGACCTATACGACACTGAAGCTTTCTTT

V: TRBV7-9
size: -
D: -
J: TRBJ2-3
CDR3: CASSLGQGLGADTQYF
DNA: TGTGCCAGCAGCTTAGGTCAGGGGCTCGGGGCAGATACGCAGTATTTT

V: TRBV6-1
size: many
D: TRBD2
J: TRBJ2-1
CDR3: CASWAGGYNEQFF
DNA: TGTGCCAGCTGGGCGGGAGGGTACAATGAGCAGTTCTTC

V: TRBV18
size: -
D: -
J: TRBJ2-7
CDR3: CASSPKISYEQYF
DNA: TGTGCCAGCTCACCAAAGATCAGTTACGAGCAGTACTTC